These 21 T cell receptor beta chains were sequenced from one sample in a study of blood T cell repertoires in COVID-19. Some clones are missing from TCRdb's copy, which holds only in-frame ones; the method was immunoSEQ multiplex PCR. The sample consists of about 46,000 clones, around 87% of them appearing once. The specimen sequenced was PBMCs or T cells enriched from blood (not recorded which). These receptor sequences come from a woman aged 50 to 65 who had recovered from COVID-19.

This chain uses TRBV4-3 with TRBJ1-2; D call uncertain. Looked up from germline, CDR1 is LGHNA and CDR2 is YSLEER. Trimming took off 4 bases at V and 1 base at J, with 19 bases between the two ends. This CDR3 spans 17 amino acids. CDR3 sequence: CASSPYGDKPINYGYTF. In DNA, the CDR3 is TGCGCCAGCAGCCCCTACGGGGATAAACCCATTAACTATGGCTACACCTTC.

This sequence joins TRBV6-2 or TRBV6-3 and TRBJ1-1, with D maybe TRBD1 (5 bases). Looked up from germline, CDR1 is MNHEY and CDR2 is SVGEGT. CDR3 length: 15 amino acids. Trimming cost V 4 bases and J 4 bases, with 16 bases left between them. CDR3: CASSSRQGLGTEAFF. The CDR3 DNA is TGTGCCAGCAGTTCCCGGCAGGGACTAGGCACTGAAGCTTTCTTT.

The chain combines TRBV5-6 with TRBJ2-1; possible D gene TRBD1, 6 bases. Trimming took 5 bases from V and 7 from J, leaving 19 bases between them. This CDR3 has 15 amino acids. Germline CDR1 reads SGHDT; CDR2 reads YYEEEE. The CDR3, as DNA: TGTGCCAGCAGGCGCAGGGGTGGTGCAGTAAATGAGCAGTTCTTC. It translates to CASRRRGGAVNEQFF.

This chain uses TRBV9 with TRBJ1-2, with D perhaps TRBD1 (5 bases). V was shortened by 3 bases and J by 4 bases, with 16 bases between the two germline ends. The length of the CDR3 is 15 residues. CDR1 SGDLS and CDR2 YYNGEE come from the germline V gene. DNA for the CDR3: TGTGCCAGCAGCGCGCTGGGGGGACGGGGCTATGGCTACACCTTC. Translated, it gives CASSALGGRGYGYTF.

J is TRBJ1-2 and V is TRBV28; 8 bases are shared with TRBD1. Losses at the gene ends were 4 bases for V and 8 bases for J; bases not matched to a gene: 9. The germline V gene has CDR1 MDHEN and CDR2 SYDVKM. This CDR3 contains 14 residues. CDR3 sequence: CASSYLDRGSGYTF. As DNA, the CDR3 is TGTGCCAGCAGTTACCTAGACAGGGGAAGCGGCTACACCTTC.

The chain carries TRBV7-2 and TRBJ2-5; 7 bases line up with TRBD1. Germline V gives CDR1 SGHTA, CDR2 FQGNSA. Trimming took 2 bases from V and 2 from J; bases not matched to a gene: 2. CDR3 length: 14 amino acids. CDR3 DNA: TGTGCCAGCAGCTTATCAGGGGGTCAAGAGACCCAGTACTTC. Amino acid sequence: CASSLSGGQETQYF.

The chain carries TRBV6-5 and TRBJ2-1, with 10 bases fitting TRBD2. CDR3 length: 15 residues. With V trimmed by 6 bases and J by 7 bases, 9 bases remained unmatched. CDR1 is MNHEY and CDR2 is SVGAGI in the germline V gene. In DNA form, the CDR3 reads TGTGCCAGCAGAGGGAGCGGGGGGGCAGGGAATGAGCAGTTCTTC. It translates to CASRGSGGAGNEQFF.

The chain links TRBV2 to TRBJ1-2; 7 nucleotides agree with TRBD1. Trimming took 8 bases from V and 7 from J; bases not matched to a gene: 10. Per germline, CDR1 SNHLY and CDR2 FYNNEI. The CDR3 runs to 13 residues. The CDR3 protein is CASLQGIWAGYTF. The CDR3 nucleotides are TGTGCCAGCCTACAGGGGATATGGGCTGGCTACACCTTC. The variable domain in full, with the rest retrieved from reference TRBV2 and TRBJ1-2, is EPEVTQTPSHQVTQMGQEVILRCVPISNHLYFYWYRQILGQKVEFLVSFYNNEISEKSEIFDDQFSVERPDGSNFTLKIRSTKLEDSAMYFCASLQGIWAGYTFGSGTRLTVV.

The chain joins TRBV3-1 (or the pseudogene TRBV3-2) to TRBJ2-7, with D unresolved. This CDR3 comprises 11 residues. V gave up 5 bases and J gave up 6 bases, with 8 bases separating them. Germline V gene sequence: CDR1 LGHDT, CDR2 YNNKEL (reference sequence). The CDR3 DNA sequence: TGTGCCAGCAGCTCGGGTGGCGAGCAGTACTTC. Translating it yields CASSSGGEQYF.

V gene TRBV5-1 combines with J gene TRBJ1-1; a possible D gene is TRBD1 (5 bases). The V and J ends lost 3 bases and 3 bases respectively, with 15 bases between them. This CDR3 region has 15 residues. Germline assignment: CDR1 SGHRS and CDR2 YFSETQ. The CDR3 reads CASSYLGGFDTEAFF. CDR3 DNA: TGCGCCAGCAGCTATCTGGGGGGATTTGACACTGAAGCTTTCTTT.

The CDR3 DNA reads TGTGCCAGCAGGGCACCGGGACAGGGAACTGAAGCTTTCTTT. Translation gives CASRAPGQGTEAFF. The rearrangement links TRBV28 to TRBJ1-1, with 9 bases that match TRBD1. The CDR3 contains 14 residues. Germline CDR1 reads MDHEN; CDR2 reads SYDVKM. Trimming cost V 6 bases and J 5 bases; bases outside gene matches: 7. The whole variable domain, filled in from reference TRBV28 and TRBJ1-1, reads DVKVTQSSRYLVKRTGEKVFLECVQDMDHENMFWYRQDPGLGLRLIYFSYDVKMKEKGDIPEGYSVSREKKERFSLILESASTNQTSMYLCASRAPGQGTEAFFGQGTRLTVV.

The rearrangement links TRBV20-1 to TRBJ2-1, with 7 bases matching TRBD1. CDR1 is DFQATT, CDR2 SNEGSKA, per germline (reference sequence). This CDR3 has 11 amino acids. V lost 6 bases, J lost 9 bases, and 5 bases stayed unmatched. The CDR3 DNA reads as TGCAGTGCAGACAGGGTAACTGAGCAGTTCTTC. Its translation: CSADRVTEQFF.

This clone was observed a handful of times. The chain couples TRBV19 to TRBJ1-2, with a possible D match to TRBD1 (5 bases). CDR3 length: 16 residues. V gave up 0 bases and J gave up 4 bases, with 15 bases separating them. In germline, CDR1 is LNHDA, CDR2 SQIVND (reference sequence). CDR3 protein: CASSIDGGTFTYGYTF. Written as DNA, the CDR3 is TGTGCCAGTAGTATAGATGGAGGGACCTTCACCTATGGCTACACCTTC.

This chain joins TRBV6-5 and TRBJ2-3; the D is unclear. Trimming took 8 bases from V and 1 from J, leaving 13 bases between them. The CDR3 runs 14 residues. Germline V gene lookup returns CDR1 MNHEY and CDR2 SVGAGI. CDR3 nucleotide sequence: TGTGCCAGCGCTTTATATTCAGGCACAGATACGCAGTATTTT. This translates into CASALYSGTDTQYF.

This chain connects TRBV10-3 to TRBJ2-1, with 9 bases matching TRBD2. J lost 6 bases, V lost 10 bases, and 13 bases had no gene match. CDR1 is ENHRY, CDR2 SYGVKD, per germline. This CDR3 spans 15 amino acids. The CDR3 DNA reads as TGTGCCACCTCGGAGACTAGCGGAATCTTCAATGAGCAGTTCTTC. This gives the protein CATSETSGIFNEQFF.

V is TRBV29-1 and J is TRBJ1-1; no reliable D call. CDR1 is SQVTM and CDR2 is ANQGSEA in the germline V gene. The germline V and J ends were trimmed by 7 bases and 1 base, with 10 bases remaining between them. The CDR3 consists of 12 residues. The CDR3 bases are TGCAGCGCCCCAACTAGGAACACTGAAGCTTTCTTT. Translating gives CSAPTRNTEAFF.

The chain links TRBV6-5 to TRBJ2-1, with 11 positions matching TRBD1. The CDR3 has 15 amino acids. The V segment lost 5 bases and the J segment 2 bases; nucleotides outside the gene matches: 2. Germline lookup yields CDR1 MNHEY and CDR2 SVGAGI. The CDR3 DNA follows: TGTGCCAGCAGTACGGACAGGGGGCCCTACAATGAGCAGTTCTTC. Translated: CASSTDRGPYNEQFF.

The sample holds a few counts of this clone. The chain carries TRBV27 and TRBJ2-2; no firm D call. CDR1 is MNHEY, CDR2 SMNVEV, per germline (reference sequence). The V end was cut by 5 bases, the J end by 7 bases, with 11 bases between. The CDR3 has 13 amino acids. The CDR3 sequence: CASSVTLRGELFF. In DNA form, the CDR3 reads TGTGCCAGCAGTGTTACTTTGCGCGGGGAGCTGTTTTTT.

CDR3 sequence (DNA): TGTGCCACCAGCAGAGATAGAACAGGGGGATATGAAAAACTGTTTTTT. It specifies CATSRDRTGGYEKLFF. J is TRBJ1-4 and V is TRBV15, with 8 bases lining up with TRBD1. The CDR3 consists of 16 residues. Trimming removed 0 bases from V and 6 bases from J; junction bases left unmatched: 6. Germline loops: CDR1 LNHNV, CDR2 YYDKDF (reference sequence).

V and J are TRBV20-1 and TRBJ1-2; a weak D match, TRBD1 (6 bases). Germline V gene lookup returns CDR1 DFQATT and CDR2 SNEGSKA (reference sequence). V was trimmed by 6 bases and J by 2 bases, leaving 16 bases between them. The CDR3 length is 14 residues. The CDR3 DNA sequence: TGCAGTGCCAGTATCGGGGGGCGGAACTATGGCTACACCTTC. This gives the protein CSASIGGRNYGYTF.

The rearrangement links TRBV6-1 to TRBJ2-3; the match to TRBD2 covers 9 bases. The CDR3 is made up of 18 amino acids. V lost 0 bases and J lost 3; bases outside the gene matches: 10. Germline V gives CDR1 MNHNS, CDR2 SASEGT. The CDR3 loop reads CASSEALTAGGLTDTQYF. In nucleotides, the CDR3 is TGTGCCAGCAGTGAAGCGCTGACGGCGGGGGGGCTTACAGATACGCAGTATTTT.